This TCR beta chain came from a study of T cell responses to AZD1222 COVID-19 vaccine. V was shortened by 1 base and J by 2 bases, with 14 bases between the two germline ends. The CDR3 sequence is 17 residues long. Germline V CDR1 and CDR2: SGHVS, FQNEAQ. Only a few counts were recorded for this clone. The antigen is not known. Findings of the study overall: Among AZD1222 vaccinees, only 5 to 7 were seropositive at baseline. Compared with day 0, the breadth and depth of the Spike-specific TCR repertoire rose significantly after two doses of AZD1222. Researchers took repertoire samples only after the peak T cell response had come. Donors were chiefly white British, with a greater number of females, and clonal diversity was perhaps underestimated.

Repertoires were generated with immunoSEQ multiplex PCR, while TCRdb's copy carries only in-frame clones and drops some. The sample contains tens of thousands of clones, more than 75% of which appear only once. V usage is TRBV7-8 and J usage is TRBJ2-2, with D maybe TRBD2 (5 bases). This specimen consisted of peripheral blood, obtained 28 days after the second AZD1222 dose. The receptor was derived from an adult who received the AZD1222 COVID-19 vaccine. CDR3 DNA sequence: TGTGCCAGCAGCTTAGTTTCTCGGACTCGAAACACCGGGGAGCTGTTTTTT. This sequence encodes CASSLVSRTRNTGELFF.